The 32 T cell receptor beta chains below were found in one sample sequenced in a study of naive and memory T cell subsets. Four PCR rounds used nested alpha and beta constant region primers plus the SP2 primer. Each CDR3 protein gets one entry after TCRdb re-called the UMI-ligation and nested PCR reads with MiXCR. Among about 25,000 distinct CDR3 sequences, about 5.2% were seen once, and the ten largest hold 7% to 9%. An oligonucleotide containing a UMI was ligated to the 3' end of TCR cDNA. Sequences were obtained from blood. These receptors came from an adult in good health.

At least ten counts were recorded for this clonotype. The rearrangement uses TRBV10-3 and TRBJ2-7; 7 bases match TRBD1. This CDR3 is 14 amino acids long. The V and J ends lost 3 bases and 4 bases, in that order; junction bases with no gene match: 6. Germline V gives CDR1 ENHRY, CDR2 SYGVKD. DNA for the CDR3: TGTGCCATCAGTGACGGTGACAGGGAGTACGAGCAGTACTTC. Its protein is CAISDGDREYEQYF.

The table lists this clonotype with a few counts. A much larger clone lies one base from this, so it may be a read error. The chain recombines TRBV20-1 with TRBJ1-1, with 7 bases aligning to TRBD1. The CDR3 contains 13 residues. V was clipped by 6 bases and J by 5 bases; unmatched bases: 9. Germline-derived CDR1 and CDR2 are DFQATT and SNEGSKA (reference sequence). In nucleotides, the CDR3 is TGCAGTGCGCCAGGGGGGTGTGGAACTGAAGCTTTCTTT. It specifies CSAPGGCGTEAFF.

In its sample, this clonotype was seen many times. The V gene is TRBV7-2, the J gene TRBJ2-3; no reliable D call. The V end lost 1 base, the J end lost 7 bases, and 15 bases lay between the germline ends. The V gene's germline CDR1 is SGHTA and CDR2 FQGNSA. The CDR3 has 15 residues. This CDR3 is CASSLVVVGLNTQYF. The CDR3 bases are TGTGCCAGCAGCTTAGTAGTAGTTGGCCTAAATACGCAGTATTTT.

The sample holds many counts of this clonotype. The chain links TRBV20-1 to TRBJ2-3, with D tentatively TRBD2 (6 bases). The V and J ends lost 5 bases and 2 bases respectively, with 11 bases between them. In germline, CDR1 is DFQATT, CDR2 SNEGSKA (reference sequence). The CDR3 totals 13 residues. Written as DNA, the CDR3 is TGCAGTGCTCCGACTAGATTCACAGATACGCAGTATTTT. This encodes CSAPTRFTDTQYF.

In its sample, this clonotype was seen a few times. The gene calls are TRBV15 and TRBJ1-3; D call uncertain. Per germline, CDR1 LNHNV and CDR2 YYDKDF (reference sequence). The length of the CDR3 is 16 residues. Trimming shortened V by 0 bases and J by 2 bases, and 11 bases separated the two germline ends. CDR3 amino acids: CATSRDRPGAGNTIYF. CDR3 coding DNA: TGTGCCACCAGCAGAGATCGGCCCGGAGCTGGAAACACCATATATTTT.

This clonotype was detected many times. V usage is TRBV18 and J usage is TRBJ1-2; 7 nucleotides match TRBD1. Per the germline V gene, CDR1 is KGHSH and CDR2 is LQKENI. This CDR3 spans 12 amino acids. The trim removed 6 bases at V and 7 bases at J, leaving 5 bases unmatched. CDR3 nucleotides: TGTGCCAGCTCTACAGGGGAGCGTGGCTACACCTTC. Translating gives CASSTGERGYTF.

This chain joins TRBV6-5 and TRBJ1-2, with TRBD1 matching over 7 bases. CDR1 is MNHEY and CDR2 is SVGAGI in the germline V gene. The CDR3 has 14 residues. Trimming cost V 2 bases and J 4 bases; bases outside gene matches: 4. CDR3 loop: CASSYGTVSYGYTF. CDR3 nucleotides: TGTGCCAGCAGTTACGGGACAGTCAGCTATGGCTACACCTTC.

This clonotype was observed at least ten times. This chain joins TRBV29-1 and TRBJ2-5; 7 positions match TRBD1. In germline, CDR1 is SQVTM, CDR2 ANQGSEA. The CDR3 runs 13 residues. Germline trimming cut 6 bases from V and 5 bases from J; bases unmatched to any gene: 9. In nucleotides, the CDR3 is TGCAGCGTAGGAGATACAGGGGTGGAGACCCAGTACTTC. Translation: CSVGDTGVETQYF.

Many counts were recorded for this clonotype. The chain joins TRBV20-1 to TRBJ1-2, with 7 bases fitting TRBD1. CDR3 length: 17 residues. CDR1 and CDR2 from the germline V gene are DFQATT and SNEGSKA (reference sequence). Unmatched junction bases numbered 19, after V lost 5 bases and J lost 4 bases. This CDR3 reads CSAVDTLRQGVGYGYTF. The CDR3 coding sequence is TGCAGTGCTGTTGACACACTTAGACAGGGTGTGGGCTATGGCTACACCTTC.

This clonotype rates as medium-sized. The CDR3 spells CSARKRDRNYGYTF. The CDR3 nucleotides read TGCAGTGCTAGAAAGCGCGACAGAAACTATGGCTACACCTTC. The chain combines TRBV20-1 with TRBJ1-2, with a tentative D call TRBD1 (5 bases). V was cut by 2 bases and J by 2 bases, with 12 bases left in between. The CDR3 consists of 14 residues. Germline V gene data show CDR1 as DFQATT and CDR2 as SNEGSKA (reference sequence).

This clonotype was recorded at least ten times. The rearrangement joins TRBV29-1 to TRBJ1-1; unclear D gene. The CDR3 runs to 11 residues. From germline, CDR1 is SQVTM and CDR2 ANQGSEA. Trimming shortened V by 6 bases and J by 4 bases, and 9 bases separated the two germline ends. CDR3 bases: TGCAGCGTGGCACGGGCCACTGAAGCTTTCTTT. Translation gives CSVARATEAFF.

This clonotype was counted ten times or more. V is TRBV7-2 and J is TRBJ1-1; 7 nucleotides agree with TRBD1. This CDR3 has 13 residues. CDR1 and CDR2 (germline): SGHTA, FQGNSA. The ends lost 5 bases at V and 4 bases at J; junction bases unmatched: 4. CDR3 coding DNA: TGTGCCAGCAGCACCCGGACAGGCACTGAAGCTTTCTTT. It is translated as CASSTRTGTEAFF.

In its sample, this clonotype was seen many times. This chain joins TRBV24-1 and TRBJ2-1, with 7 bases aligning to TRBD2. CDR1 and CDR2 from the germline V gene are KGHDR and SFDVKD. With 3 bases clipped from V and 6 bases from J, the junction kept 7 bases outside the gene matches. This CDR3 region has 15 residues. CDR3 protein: CATSDPRLAGNEQFF. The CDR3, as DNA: TGTGCCACCAGTGATCCGAGACTAGCAGGCAATGAGCAGTTCTTC.

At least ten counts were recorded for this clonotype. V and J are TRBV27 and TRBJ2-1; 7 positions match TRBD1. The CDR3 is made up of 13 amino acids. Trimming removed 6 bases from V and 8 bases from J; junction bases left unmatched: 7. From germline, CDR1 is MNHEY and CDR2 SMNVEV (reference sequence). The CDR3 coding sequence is TGTGCCAGCAGAGGGGGCGGCGGAGATGAGCAGTTCTTC. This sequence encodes CASRGGGGDEQFF.

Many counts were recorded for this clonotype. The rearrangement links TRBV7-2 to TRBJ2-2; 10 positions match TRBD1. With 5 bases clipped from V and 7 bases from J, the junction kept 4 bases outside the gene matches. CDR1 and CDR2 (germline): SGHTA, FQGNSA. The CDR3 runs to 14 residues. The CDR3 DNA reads TGTGCCAGCAGCCCCGGACAGGGGGTCGGGGAGCTGTTTTTT. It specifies CASSPGQGVGELFF.

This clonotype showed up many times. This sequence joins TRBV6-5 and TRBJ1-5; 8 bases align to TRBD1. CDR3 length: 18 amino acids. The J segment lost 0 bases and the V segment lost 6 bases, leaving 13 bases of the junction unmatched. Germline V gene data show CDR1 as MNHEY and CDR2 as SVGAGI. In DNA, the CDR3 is TGTGCCAGCAGCGGACAGGGATCAAACAAAGGTAGCAATCAGCCCCAGCATTTT. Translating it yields CASSGQGSNKGSNQPQHF.

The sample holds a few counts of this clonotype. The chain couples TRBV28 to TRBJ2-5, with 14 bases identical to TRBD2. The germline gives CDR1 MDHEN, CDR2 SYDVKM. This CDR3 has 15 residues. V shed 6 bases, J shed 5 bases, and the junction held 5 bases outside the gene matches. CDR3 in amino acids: CASRMGTSGSETQYF. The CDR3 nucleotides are TGTGCCAGCAGGATGGGGACTAGCGGGAGTGAGACCCAGTACTTC.

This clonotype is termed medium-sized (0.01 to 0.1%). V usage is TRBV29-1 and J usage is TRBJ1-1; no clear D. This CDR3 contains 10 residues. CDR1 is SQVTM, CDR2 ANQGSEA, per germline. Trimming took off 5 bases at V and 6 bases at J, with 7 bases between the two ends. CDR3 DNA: TGCAGCGTTAGGTTGTCTGAAGCTTTCTTT. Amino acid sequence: CSVRLSEAFF. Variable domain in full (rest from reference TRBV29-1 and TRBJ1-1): SAVISQKPSRDICQRGTSLTIQCQVDSQVTMMFWYRQQPGQSLTLIATANQGSEATYESGFVIDKFPISRPNLTFSTLTVSNMSPEDSSIYLCSVRLSEAFFGQGTRLTVV.

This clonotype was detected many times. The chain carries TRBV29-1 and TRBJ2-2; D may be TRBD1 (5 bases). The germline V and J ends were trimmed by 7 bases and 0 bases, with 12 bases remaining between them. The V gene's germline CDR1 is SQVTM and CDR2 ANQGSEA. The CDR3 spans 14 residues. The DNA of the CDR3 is TGCAGCGCCAGGGAAGCCGCGAACACCGGGGAGCTGTTTTTT. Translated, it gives CSAREAANTGELFF.

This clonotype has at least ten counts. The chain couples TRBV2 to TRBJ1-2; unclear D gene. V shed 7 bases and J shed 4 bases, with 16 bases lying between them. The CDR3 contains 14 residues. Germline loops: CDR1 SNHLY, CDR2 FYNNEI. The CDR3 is CASTVGGRGYGYTF. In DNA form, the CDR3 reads TGTGCCAGCACCGTTGGCGGACGAGGCTATGGCTACACCTTC. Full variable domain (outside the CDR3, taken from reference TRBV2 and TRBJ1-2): EPEVTQTPSHQVTQMGQEVILRCVPISNHLYFYWYRQILGQKVEFLVSFYNNEISEKSEIFDDQFSVERPDGSNFTLKIRSTKLEDSAMYFCASTVGGRGYGYTFGSGTRLTVV.

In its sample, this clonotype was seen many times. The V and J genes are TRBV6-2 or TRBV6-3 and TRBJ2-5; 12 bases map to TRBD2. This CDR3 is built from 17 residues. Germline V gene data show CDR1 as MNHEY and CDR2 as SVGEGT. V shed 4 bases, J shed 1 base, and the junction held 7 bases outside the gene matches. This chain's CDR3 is CASSSYRLAGAQETQYF. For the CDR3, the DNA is TGTGCCAGCAGTTCCTATCGACTAGCGGGGGCCCAAGAGACCCAGTACTTC.

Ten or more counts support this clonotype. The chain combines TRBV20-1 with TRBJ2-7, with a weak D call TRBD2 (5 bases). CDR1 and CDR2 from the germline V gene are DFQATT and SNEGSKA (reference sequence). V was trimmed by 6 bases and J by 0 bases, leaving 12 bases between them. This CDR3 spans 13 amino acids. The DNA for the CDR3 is TGCAGTGCCCCACGAGGGCCCTCCTACGAGCAGTACTTC. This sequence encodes CSAPRGPSYEQYF.

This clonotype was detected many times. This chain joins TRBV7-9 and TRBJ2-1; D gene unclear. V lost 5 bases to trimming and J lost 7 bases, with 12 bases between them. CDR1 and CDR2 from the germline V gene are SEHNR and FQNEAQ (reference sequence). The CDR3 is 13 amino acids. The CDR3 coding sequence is TGTGCCAGCAGCCCACGGGCTGGGAATGAGCAGTTCTTC. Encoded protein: CASSPRAGNEQFF.

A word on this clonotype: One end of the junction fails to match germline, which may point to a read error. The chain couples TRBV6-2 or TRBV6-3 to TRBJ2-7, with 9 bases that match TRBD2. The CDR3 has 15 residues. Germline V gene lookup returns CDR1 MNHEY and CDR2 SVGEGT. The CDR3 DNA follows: TGTGCCAGCAGTTACTCGACGGGTCTAGCGGGAAGGTCGGGCTTC. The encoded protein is CASSYSTGLAGRSGF.

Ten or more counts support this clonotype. The CDR3 DNA reads TGCAGCGTTCCCCGGGACTACCTCACCGGGGAGCTGTTTTTT. It codes for CSVPRDYLTGELFF. The chain joins TRBV29-1 to TRBJ2-2; 7 nucleotides match TRBD2. The germline V gene has CDR1 SQVTM and CDR2 ANQGSEA. This CDR3 has 14 residues. With V trimmed by 5 bases and J by 4 bases, 7 bases remained unmatched.

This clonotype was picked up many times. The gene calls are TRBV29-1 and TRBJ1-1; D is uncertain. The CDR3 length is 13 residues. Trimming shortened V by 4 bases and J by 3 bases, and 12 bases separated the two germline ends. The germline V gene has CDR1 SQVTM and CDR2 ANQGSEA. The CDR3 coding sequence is TGCAGCGTTGCCTATCGGGTCGACACTGAAGCTTTCTTT. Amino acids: CSVAYRVDTEAFF.

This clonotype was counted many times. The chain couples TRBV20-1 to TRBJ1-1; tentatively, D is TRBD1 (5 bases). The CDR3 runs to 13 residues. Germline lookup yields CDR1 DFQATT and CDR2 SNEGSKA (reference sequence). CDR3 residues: CSGGGYPNTEAFF. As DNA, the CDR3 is TGCAGCGGTGGGGGTTACCCGAACACTGAAGCTTTCTTT.

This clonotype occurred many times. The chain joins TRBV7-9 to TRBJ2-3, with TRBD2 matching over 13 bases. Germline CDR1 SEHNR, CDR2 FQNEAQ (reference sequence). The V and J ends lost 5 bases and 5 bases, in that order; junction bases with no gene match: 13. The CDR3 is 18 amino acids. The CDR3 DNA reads TGTGCCAGCAGCCTAGTCGGGACTAGCGGGAATAAACAAGATACGCAGTATTTT. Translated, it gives CASSLVGTSGNKQDTQYF.

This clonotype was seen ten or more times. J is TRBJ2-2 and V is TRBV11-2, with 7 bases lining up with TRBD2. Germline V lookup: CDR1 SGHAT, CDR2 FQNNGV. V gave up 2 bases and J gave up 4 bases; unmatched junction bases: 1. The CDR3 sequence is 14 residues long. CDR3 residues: CASSLSGVTGELFF. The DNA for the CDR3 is TGTGCCAGCAGCTTAAGCGGGGTCACCGGGGAGCTGTTTTTT.

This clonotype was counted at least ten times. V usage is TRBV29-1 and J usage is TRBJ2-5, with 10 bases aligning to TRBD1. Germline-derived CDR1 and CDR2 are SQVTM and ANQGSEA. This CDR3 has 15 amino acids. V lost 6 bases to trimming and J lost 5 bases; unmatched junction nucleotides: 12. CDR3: CSVRPWDRGEETQYF. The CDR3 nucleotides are TGCAGCGTACGACCATGGGACAGGGGAGAGGAGACCCAGTACTTC.

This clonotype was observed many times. As DNA, the CDR3 is TGTGCCAGCCATTGGACAGGAGAGAACACTGAAGCTTTCTTT. Translated, it gives CASHWTGENTEAFF. The chain recombines TRBV7-9 with TRBJ1-1; TRBD1 agrees at 7 bases. The CDR3 spans 14 residues. Trimming took 8 bases from V and 1 from J; bases not matched to a gene: 7. The germline V gene has CDR1 SEHNR and CDR2 FQNEAQ (reference sequence).

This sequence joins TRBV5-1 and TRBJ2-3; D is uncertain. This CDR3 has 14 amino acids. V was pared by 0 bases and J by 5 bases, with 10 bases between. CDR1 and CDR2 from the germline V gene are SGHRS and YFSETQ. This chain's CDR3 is CASSLASPEDTQYF. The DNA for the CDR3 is TGCGCCAGCAGCTTGGCATCCCCTGAAGATACGCAGTATTTT.